This passage covers 14 T cell receptor beta chains from one sample sequenced in a study of a mutant IDH1 vaccine in newly diagnosed glioma. Time point of the sample: baseline, week 1 (first vaccination visit). Described treatment: pre-vaccination baseline after standard-of-care therapy. Method: immunoSEQ multiplex PCR; TCRdb's copy keeps in-frame clones and lacks some. Among 20,000 to 25,000 clones listed, 90% to 95% were seen once. Specimen: PBMCs, collected from a glioma patient treated with radiotherapy, temozolomide or both. The receptors were gathered from a middle-aged man with glioma.

CDR3 coding DNA: TGTGCCAGCAGTTACTCACAGGGAAATCAGCCCCAGCATTTT. Protein product: CASSYSQGNQPQHF. The V call is TRBV6-5, the J call TRBJ1-5; a possible D gene is TRBD1 (6 bases). The CDR3 totals 14 residues. V dropped 0 bases and J dropped 4 bases, with 7 bases sitting between them. Germline V gene lookup returns CDR1 MNHEY and CDR2 SVGAGI.

The rearrangement uses TRBV7-3 and TRBJ2-5; either TRBD1 or TRBD2 may fit D (5 bases each). Germline CDR1 SGHTA, CDR2 FQGTGA. The ends were cut back, 3 bases at V and 5 bases at J, with 13 bases in the middle. The CDR3 contains 14 residues. The CDR3: CASSFLGGDETQYF. The DNA of the CDR3 is TGTGCCAGCAGCTTTTTGGGTGGGGACGAGACCCAGTACTTC.

This sequence joins TRBV19 and TRBJ2-5; 8 nucleotides match TRBD2. This CDR3 spans 15 amino acids. Germline V gene lookup returns CDR1 LNHDA and CDR2 SQIVND (reference sequence). V lost 3 bases to trimming and J lost 4 bases; unmatched junction nucleotides: 7. The DNA of the CDR3 is TGTGCCAGTAGTATGGGGCTCGGGAGGGGAGAGACCCAGTACTTC. Translation: CASSMGLGRGETQYF.

V and J are TRBV7-9 and TRBJ2-1, with 8 bases aligning to TRBD2. CDR1 SEHNR and CDR2 FQNEAQ come from the germline V gene (reference sequence). V was clipped by 5 bases and J by 9 bases; unmatched bases: 12. CDR3 length: 15 residues. The CDR3 sequence is CASSAPIRGGGEQFF. The CDR3 coding sequence is TGTGCCAGCAGCGCTCCGATTCGGGGGGGTGGTGAGCAGTTCTTC. Using reference TRBV7-9 and TRBJ2-1 for the parts outside the CDR3, the full variable domain is DTGVSQNPRHKITKRGQNVTFRCDPISEHNRLYWYRQTLGQGPEFLTYFQNEAQLEKSRLLSDRFSAERPKGSFSTLEIQRTEQGDSAMYLCASSAPIRGGGEQFFGPGTRLTVL.

For this clone: One junction end disagrees with the germline gene, perhaps due to a read error. The gene calls are TRBV10-3 and TRBJ2-7, with D unresolved. There are 14 residues in the CDR3. Germline V gives CDR1 ENHRY, CDR2 SYGVKD. CDR3 residues: CAISESRLSSEQYF. DNA of the CDR3: TGTGCCATCAGTGAGTCCCGACTGTCCTCCGAGCAGTACTTC.

The chain joins TRBV11-3 to TRBJ1-4; D remains unclear. This CDR3 has 14 amino acids. Germline CDR1 reads SGHNT; CDR2 reads YENEEA. The V and J ends lost 0 bases and 5 bases respectively, with 7 bases between them. The CDR3 is CASSLDSLNEKLFF. CDR3 in DNA: TGTGCCAGCAGCTTAGACAGTCTCAATGAAAAACTGTTTTTT. The full variable domain, rest sourced from reference TRBV11-3 and TRBJ1-4, is EAGVVQSPRYKIIEKKQPVAFWCNPISGHNTLYWYLQNLGQGPELLIRYENEEAVDDSQLPKDRFSAERLKGVDSTLKIQPAELGDSAVYLCASSLDSLNEKLFFGSGTQLSVL.

The CDR3 region is CASGPLKGAGRNTEAFF. In DNA form, the CDR3 reads TGTGCCAGTGGGCCTTTGAAGGGGGCAGGGAGGAACACTGAAGCTTTCTTT. The chain has TRBV11-3 and TRBJ1-1, with 7 bases aligning to TRBD1. CDR3 length equals 17 residues. Germline V gene data show CDR1 as SGHNT and CDR2 as YENEEA. The ends lost 9 bases at V and 1 base at J; junction bases unmatched: 17.

This clone appeared a single time. The chain links TRBV7-9 to TRBJ2-3; 8 bases are a match to TRBD2. The CDR3 has 17 residues. Trimming cost V 5 bases and J 6 bases; bases outside gene matches: 16. Germline V gene sequence: CDR1 SEHNR, CDR2 FQNEAQ (reference sequence). The chain's CDR3 is CASSPRPGSGGTDTQYF. The CDR3 nucleotides are TGTGCCAGCAGCCCACGCCCGGGGAGCGGGGGTACGGATACGCAGTATTTT.

This chain connects TRBV5-1 to TRBJ2-7; weak D call: TRBD1 (6 bases). The CDR3 sequence is 13 residues long. CDR1 SGHRS and CDR2 YFSETQ come from the germline V gene. The germline V and J ends were trimmed by 4 bases and 2 bases, with 10 bases remaining between them. The CDR3: CASSPGQPYEQYF. In nucleotides, the CDR3 is TGCGCCAGCAGCCCAGGACAGCCCTACGAGCAGTACTTC.

The chain carries TRBV14 and TRBJ2-1; TRBD2 agrees at 10 bases. Trimming cost V 4 bases and J 1 base; bases outside gene matches: 1. The CDR3 consists of 15 residues. Germline V CDR1 and CDR2: SGHDN, FVKESK. For the CDR3, the DNA is TGTGCCAGCAGCCTTAGCGGGGGGTCCTACAATGAGCAGTTCTTC. Its protein is CASSLSGGSYNEQFF.

The rearrangement uses TRBV10-3 and TRBJ2-3, with 11 bases aligning to TRBD2. Germline V gene data show CDR1 as ENHRY and CDR2 as SYGVKD. This CDR3 has 14 amino acids. V shed 5 bases and J 4 bases; nucleotides not matched to a gene: 2. The CDR3 reads CAISTSGGADTQYF. The CDR3, as DNA: TGTGCCATCAGTACTAGCGGGGGCGCAGATACGCAGTATTTT.

The rearrangement uses TRBV19 and TRBJ2-1, with a tentative D call TRBD2 (6 bases). From germline, CDR1 is LNHDA and CDR2 SQIVND (reference sequence). Trimming removed 1 base at V and 8 bases at J, with 9 bases between. This CDR3 spans 13 amino acids. The CDR3: CASSIGLAHEQFF. The DNA for the CDR3 is TGTGCCAGTAGTATAGGTCTAGCGCATGAGCAGTTCTTC. Full variable domain (remainder filled in from reference TRBV19 and TRBJ2-1): DGGITQSPKYLFRKEGQNVTLSCEQNLNHDAMYWYRQDPGQGLRLIYYSQIVNDFQKGDIAEGYSVSREKKESFPLTVTSAQKNPTAFYLCASSIGLAHEQFFGPGTRLTVL.

The chain employs TRBV30 and TRBJ1-1, with D uncertain. Between the trimmed V and J ends, which lost 3 bases and 1 base, there was a span of 9 bases. The germline CDR1 and CDR2 sequences are GTSNPN and SVGIG (reference sequence). The CDR3 length is 13 residues. The CDR3 reads CAWRKGANTEAFF. CDR3 in DNA: TGTGCCTGGAGAAAGGGAGCGAACACTGAAGCTTTCTTT.

The chain's CDR3 is CASNQGRGYEQYF. DNA of the CDR3: TGTGCCAGCAACCAGGGCCGGGGTTACGAGCAGTACTTC. The rearrangement joins TRBV13 to TRBJ2-7, with D tentatively TRBD1 or TRBD2 (5 bases each). V was cut by 7 bases and J by 4 bases, with 14 bases left in between. This CDR3 contains 13 residues. Germline V gene lookup returns CDR1 PRHDT and CDR2 FYEKMQ (reference sequence).